What follows are 5 T cell receptor beta chains derived from one specimen sequenced in a study of blood T cell repertoires in COVID-19. Clones were read by immunoSEQ multiplex PCR, and TCRdb kept only the in-frame ones, dropping some. The data contain about 110,000 clones, 75% to 90% of them singletons. Sequences were obtained from peripheral blood. The receptor source for this set is a woman of 80 years or more with acute or convalescent COVID-19.

The genes are TRBV6-2 or TRBV6-3 and TRBJ1-2, with a weak D call TRBD1 (5 bases). Trimming cost V 6 bases and J 8 bases, with 13 bases left between them. Germline V gene sequence: CDR1 MNHEY, CDR2 SVGEGT. The CDR3 totals 12 residues. CDR3 region: CASSHPGLGYTF. CDR3 DNA: TGTGCCAGCAGCCACCCAGGGCTAGGCTACACCTTC.

The chain employs TRBV5-8 and TRBJ2-7, with D possibly matching TRBD2 (5 bases). V was clipped by 2 bases and J by 4 bases, with 19 bases between them. Germline V gene lookup returns CDR1 SGHTS and CDR2 YDEGEE. The CDR3 contains 16 residues. The CDR3 DNA is TGTGCCAGCAGCTTCCACACAAGCGGCCGTCTGTACGAGCAGTACTTC. It encodes CASSFHTSGRLYEQYF.

This clone was observed a single time. This chain links TRBV9 with TRBJ2-2; a weak D match, TRBD1 (6 bases). The V gene's germline CDR1 is SGDLS and CDR2 YYNGEE. The CDR3 totals 16 residues. The V and J ends lost 3 bases and 0 bases respectively, with 12 bases between them. CDR3 sequence: CASSASGTPNTGELFF. Here the CDR3 DNA reads TGTGCCAGCAGCGCGTCCGGGACACCGAACACCGGGGAGCTGTTTTTT.

V usage is TRBV5-4 and J usage is TRBJ2-2; TRBD2 aligns across 7 bases. The V gene end was trimmed by 3 bases and the J gene end by 4 bases; junction bases not matched to a gene: 6. The CDR3 has 15 residues. The V gene's germline CDR1 is SGHNT and CDR2 YYREEE (reference sequence). CDR3 region: CASSSRLASTGELFF. The CDR3 region has the DNA TGTGCCAGCAGCTCCCGACTAGCCTCCACCGGGGAGCTGTTTTTT.

V and J are TRBV7-2 and TRBJ2-1; D not resolved. There are 12 residues in the CDR3. V shed 1 base and J shed 10 bases, with 8 bases lying between them. CDR1 is SGHTA, CDR2 FQGNSA, per germline. CDR3 region: CASSLGLAEQFF. The CDR3 coding sequence is TGTGCCAGCAGCTTAGGACTGGCGGAGCAGTTCTTC.